This record looks at one TCR beta chain sequence and its context. This specimen belongs to a study of blood T cell repertoires in COVID-19. Whole-study context: Donors in the United States, Italy and Spain gave samples during acute or convalescent COVID-19. Nucleic acid was either cDNA or gDNA, and it came from T cells, B-cell-depleted T cells, or PBMCs.

Authors' processing steps: Amplification from reference gene primers served as the basis for estimated nucleated cell counts. Clones were sequenced by immunoSEQ multiplex PCR, and TCRdb holds only the in-frame ones, with some missing. From that table come the V and J calls and clone size; the DNA was used to work out D and trimming. The sample shows about 220,000 clones, roughly 84% of them seen only once. The sample consisted of peripheral blood. The receptor comes from a man aged 50 or older who had recovered from COVID-19.

CDR3 residues: CASRLGGGGSPVGELFF. The CDR3 nucleotides are TGTGCCAGCAGGTTGGGAGGCGGGGGCTCCCCTGTCGGGGAGCTGTTTTTT. The J gene is TRBJ2-2, the V gene TRBV28; D perhaps matches TRBD2 (7 bases). Trimming pared 6 bases from V and 7 bases from J, leaving 24 bases between. The V gene's germline CDR1 is MDHEN and CDR2 SYDVKM. The CDR3 runs 17 residues.